This TCR beta chain was sequenced for a study of human T cells and chemical hapten exposure. The time point was: pre-sensitization, week 0. This sample's treatment: therapeutic diphenylcyclopropenone sensitization with weekly scalp DPC. This clonotype was seen a handful of times. Its ends do not fully match the called genes, so a read error is possible. TCRdb called the RACE reads again in MiXCR, with one record for every CDR3 protein. The sample carries about 270,000 distinct CDR3 sequences, almost 8% recorded once. The TCR comes from a man aged 18 to 29 with alopecia areata. Some clones in this sample may be carry-over from other donors' samples. The specimen comprised whole blood, sampled in connection with sensitization to the hapten diphenylcyclopropenone (DPC).

In DNA, the CDR3 is TGTGCCAGCAGCGAATCCAGGGGGCCGACTAATGAAAAACTGTTTTTT. This translates into CASSESRGPTNEKLFF. The chain employs TRBV25-1 and TRBJ1-4; 8 bases agree with TRBD1. Per the germline V gene, CDR1 is MGHDK and CDR2 is SYGVNS. CDR3 size: 16 residues.